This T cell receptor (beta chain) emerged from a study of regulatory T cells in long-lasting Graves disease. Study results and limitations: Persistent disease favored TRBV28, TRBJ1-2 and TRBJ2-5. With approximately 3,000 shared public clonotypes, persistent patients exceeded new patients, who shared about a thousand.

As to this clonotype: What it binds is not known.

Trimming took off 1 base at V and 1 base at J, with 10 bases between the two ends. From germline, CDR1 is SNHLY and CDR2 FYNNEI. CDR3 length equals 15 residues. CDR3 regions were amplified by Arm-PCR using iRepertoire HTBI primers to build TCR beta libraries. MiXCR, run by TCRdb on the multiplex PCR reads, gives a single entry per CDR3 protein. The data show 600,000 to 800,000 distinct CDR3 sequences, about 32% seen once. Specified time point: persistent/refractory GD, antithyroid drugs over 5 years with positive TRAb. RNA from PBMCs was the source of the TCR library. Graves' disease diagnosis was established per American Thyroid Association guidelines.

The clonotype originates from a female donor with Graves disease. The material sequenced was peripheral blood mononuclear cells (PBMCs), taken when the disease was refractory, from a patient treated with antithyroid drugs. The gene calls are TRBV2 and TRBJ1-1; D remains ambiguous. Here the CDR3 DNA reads TGTGCCAGCAGTGAAGGAAGGGTCTGGAACACTGAAGCTTTCTTT. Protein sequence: CASSEGRVWNTEAFF.